The present TCR beta chain was sequenced within a study of blood T cell repertoires in COVID-19. Study information: Samples came from the United States, Italy and Spain, spanning acute and convalescent COVID-19.

Measured with immunoSEQ multiplex PCR; TCRdb has only the in-frame clones, and not every one. The repertoire holds tens of thousands of clones, with around 89% as singletons. The V and J ends lost 2 bases and 4 bases respectively, with 10 bases between them. The CDR3 runs 14 residues. Germline values: CDR1 SGHRS, CDR2 YFSETQ. The sequence was collected from a man aged 50-59 years with acute or convalescent COVID-19. The chain recombines TRBV5-1 with TRBJ1-3; D remains ambiguous. Input material: peripheral blood. The CDR3 coding sequence is TGCGCCAGCAGCTTCCGGGGTCAGGGAAACACCATATATTTT. Translating it yields CASSFRGQGNTIYF.